Below are 3 T cell receptor beta chains sequenced from a single sample in a study of T cells of healthy individuals. MiXCR, run by TCRdb on the 5' RACE reads, gives a single entry per CDR3 protein. This table holds over 95,000 distinct CDR3 sequences, approximately 18% found once. Receptors were obtained from a human donor in good health.

This chain joins TRBV9 and TRBJ1-6; D is ambiguous. The CDR3 covers 16 residues. The germline V gene has CDR1 SGDLS and CDR2 YYNGEE. The germline V and J ends were trimmed by 4 bases and 0 bases, with 11 bases remaining between them. The CDR3 region is CASSPGTSSYNSPLHF. CDR3 nucleotides: TGTGCCAGCAGCCCTGGCACGAGCTCCTATAATTCACCCCTCCACTTT.

This clonotype was detected many times. In DNA, the CDR3 is TGCAGTGCCCTCCCCCTAGCGGGAGGCCTTGGGGATACGCAGTATTTT. As protein: CSALPLAGGLGDTQYF. The chain is built from TRBV20-1 and TRBJ2-3; 11 positions agree with TRBD2. The germline gives CDR1 DFQATT, CDR2 SNEGSKA (reference sequence). V shed 6 bases, J shed 6 bases, and the junction held 14 bases outside the gene matches. The CDR3 spans 16 residues.

The rearrangement uses TRBV20-1 and TRBJ2-7; maybe TRBD1 (6 bases). Germline CDR1 and CDR2: DFQATT and SNEGSKA (reference sequence). The CDR3 has 20 residues. Trimming took off 5 bases at V and 0 bases at J, with 32 bases between the two ends. The CDR3 DNA sequence: TGCAGTGCTTTTCCAGGGTTCTCCCACCCGGGACAAATGTACTCCTACGAGCAGTACTTC. Its protein is CSAFPGFSHPGQMYSYEQYF.